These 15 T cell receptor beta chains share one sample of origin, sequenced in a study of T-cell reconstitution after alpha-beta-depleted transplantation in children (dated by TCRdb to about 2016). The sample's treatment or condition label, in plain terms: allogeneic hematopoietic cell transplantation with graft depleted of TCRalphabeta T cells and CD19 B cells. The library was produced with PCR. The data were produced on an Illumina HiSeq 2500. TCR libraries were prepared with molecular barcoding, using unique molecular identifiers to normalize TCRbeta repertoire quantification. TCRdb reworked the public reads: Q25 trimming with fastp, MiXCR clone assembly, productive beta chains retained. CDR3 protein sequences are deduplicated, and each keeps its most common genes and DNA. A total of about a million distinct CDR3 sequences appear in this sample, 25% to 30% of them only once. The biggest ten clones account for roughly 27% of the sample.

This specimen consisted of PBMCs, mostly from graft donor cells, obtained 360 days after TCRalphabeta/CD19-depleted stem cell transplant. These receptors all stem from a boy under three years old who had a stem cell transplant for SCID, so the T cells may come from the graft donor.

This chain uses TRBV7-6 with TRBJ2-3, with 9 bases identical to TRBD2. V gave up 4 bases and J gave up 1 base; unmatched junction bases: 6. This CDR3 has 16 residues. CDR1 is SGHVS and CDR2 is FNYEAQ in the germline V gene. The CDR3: CASSYLRGGRTDTQYF. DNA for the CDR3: TGTGCCAGCAGCTACCTGCGGGGGGGCCGCACAGATACGCAGTATTTT.

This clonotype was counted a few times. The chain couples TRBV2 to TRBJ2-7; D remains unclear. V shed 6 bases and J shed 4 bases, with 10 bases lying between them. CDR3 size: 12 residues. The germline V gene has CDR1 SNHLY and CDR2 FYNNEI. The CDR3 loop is CASSSMGYEQYF. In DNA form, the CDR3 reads TGTGCCAGCAGCTCCATGGGTTACGAGCAGTACTTC.

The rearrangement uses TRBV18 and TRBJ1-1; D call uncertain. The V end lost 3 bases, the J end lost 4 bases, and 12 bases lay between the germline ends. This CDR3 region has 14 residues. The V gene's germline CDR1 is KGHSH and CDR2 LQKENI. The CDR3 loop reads CASSPDNSITEAFF. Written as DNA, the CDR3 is TGTGCCAGCTCACCCGACAACAGTATCACTGAAGCTTTCTTT.

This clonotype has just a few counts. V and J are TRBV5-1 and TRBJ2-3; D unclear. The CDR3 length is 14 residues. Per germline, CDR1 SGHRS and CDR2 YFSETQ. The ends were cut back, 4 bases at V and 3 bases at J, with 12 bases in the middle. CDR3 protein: CASSLQLETDTQYF. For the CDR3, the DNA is TGCGCCAGCAGCCTCCAACTCGAAACAGATACGCAGTATTTT.

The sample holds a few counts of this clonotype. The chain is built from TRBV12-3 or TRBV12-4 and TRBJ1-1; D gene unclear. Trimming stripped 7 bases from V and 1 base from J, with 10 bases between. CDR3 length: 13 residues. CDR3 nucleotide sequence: TGTGCCAGCAAGACGGACCCGAACACTGAAGCTTTCTTT. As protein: CASKTDPNTEAFF.

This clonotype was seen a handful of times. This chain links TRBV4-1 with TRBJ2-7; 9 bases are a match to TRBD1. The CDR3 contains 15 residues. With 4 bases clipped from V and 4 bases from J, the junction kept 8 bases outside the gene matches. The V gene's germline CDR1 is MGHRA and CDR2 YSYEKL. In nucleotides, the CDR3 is TGCGCCAGCAGCCTAAGTTTGGACAGGGGATACGAGCAGTACTTC. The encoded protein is CASSLSLDRGYEQYF.

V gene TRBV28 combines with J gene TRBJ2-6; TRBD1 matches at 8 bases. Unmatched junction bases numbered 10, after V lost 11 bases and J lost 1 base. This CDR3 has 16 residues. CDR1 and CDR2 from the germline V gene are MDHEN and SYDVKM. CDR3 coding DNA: TGTGCCGGACGGGGCCGGACAGGGTCTGGGGCCAACGTCCTGACTTTC. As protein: CAGRGRTGSGANVLTF.

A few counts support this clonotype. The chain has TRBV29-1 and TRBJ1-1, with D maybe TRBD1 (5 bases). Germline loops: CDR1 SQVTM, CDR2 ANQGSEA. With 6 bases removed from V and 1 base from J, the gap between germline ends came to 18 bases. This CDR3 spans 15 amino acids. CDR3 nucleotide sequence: TGCAGCGTCCGCATTGGGGGACGCGCGAACACTGAAGCTTTCTTT. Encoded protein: CSVRIGGRANTEAFF. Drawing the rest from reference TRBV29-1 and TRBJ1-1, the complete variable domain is SAVISQKPSRDICQRGTSLTIQCQVDSQVTMMFWYRQQPGQSLTLIATANQGSEATYESGFVIDKFPISRPNLTFSTLTVSNMSPEDSSIYLCSVRIGGRANTEAFFGQGTRLTVV.

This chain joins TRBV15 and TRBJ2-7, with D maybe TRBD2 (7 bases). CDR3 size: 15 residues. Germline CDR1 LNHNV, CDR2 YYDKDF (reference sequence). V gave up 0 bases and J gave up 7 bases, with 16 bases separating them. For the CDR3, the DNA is TGTGCCACCAGCAGAGAAGGGGGGGGGAGTTATGAGCAGTACTTC. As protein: CATSREGGGSYEQYF.

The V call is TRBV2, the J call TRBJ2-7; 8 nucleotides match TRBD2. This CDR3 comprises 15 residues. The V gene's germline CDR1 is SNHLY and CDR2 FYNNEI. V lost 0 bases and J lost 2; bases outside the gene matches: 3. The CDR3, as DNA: TGTGCCAGCAGTGAAGCGCGGGGGGTAGCCTACGAGCAGTACTTC. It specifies CASSEARGVAYEQYF.

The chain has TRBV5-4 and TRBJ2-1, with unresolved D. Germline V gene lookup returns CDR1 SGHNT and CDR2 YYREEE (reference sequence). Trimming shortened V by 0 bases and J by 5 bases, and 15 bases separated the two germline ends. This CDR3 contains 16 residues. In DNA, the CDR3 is TGTGCCAGCAGCTTGGGGGGTCTAAGGCCCAACAATGAGCAGTTCTTC. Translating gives CASSLGGLRPNNEQFF.

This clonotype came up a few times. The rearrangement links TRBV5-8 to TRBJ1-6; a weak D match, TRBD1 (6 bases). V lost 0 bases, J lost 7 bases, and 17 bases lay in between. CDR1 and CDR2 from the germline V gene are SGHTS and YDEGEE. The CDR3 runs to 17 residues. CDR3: CASSLVGAVTLNSPLHF. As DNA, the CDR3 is TGTGCCAGCAGCTTGGTGGGGGCTGTAACCCTAAATTCACCCCTCCACTTT.

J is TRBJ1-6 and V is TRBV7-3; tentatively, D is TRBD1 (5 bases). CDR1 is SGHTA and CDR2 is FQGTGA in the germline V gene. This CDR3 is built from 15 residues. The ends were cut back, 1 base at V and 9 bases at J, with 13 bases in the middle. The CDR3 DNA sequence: TGTGCCAGCAGCTTAAAGAGGGGCGGCGGTTCACCCCTCCACTTT. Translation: CASSLKRGGGSPLHF.

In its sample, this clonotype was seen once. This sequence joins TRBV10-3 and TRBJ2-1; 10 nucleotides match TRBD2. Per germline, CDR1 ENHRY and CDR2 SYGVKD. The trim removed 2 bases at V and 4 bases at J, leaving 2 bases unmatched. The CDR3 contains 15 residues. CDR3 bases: TGTGCCATCAGTGAGACTAGCGGGGCGTACAATGAGCAGTTCTTC. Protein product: CAISETSGAYNEQFF.

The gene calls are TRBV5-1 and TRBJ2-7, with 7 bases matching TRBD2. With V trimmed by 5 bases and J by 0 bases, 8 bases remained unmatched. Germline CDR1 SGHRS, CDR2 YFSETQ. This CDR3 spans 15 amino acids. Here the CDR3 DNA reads TGCGCCAGCAGACCTCTAGCGGCCAGCTCCTACGAGCAGTACTTC. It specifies CASRPLAASSYEQYF.